This entry features one T cell receptor (beta chain) sequence. Its antigen is unknown. This record belongs to a study of cytomegalovirus exposure and HLA in healthy donors. The PCR made use of 60 Vbeta and 13 Jbeta primers. TCRdb's copy holds only in-frame clones and misses some; the assay was immunoSEQ multiplex PCR. The sample has 150,000 or so clones, approximately 82% seen once; the top ten hold about 6.4%. Study results and caveats: Per a later analysis, HLA-associated TCR beta chains showed more clonal expansion than other, equally common TCR beta chains.

Sequencing was performed on PBMCs. The receptor was isolated from a woman aged 45 to 65 in good health and CMV-seropositive.

CDR3 protein: CATHRGNLNTEAFF. CDR3 coding DNA: TGTGCCACTCACCGGGGGAACCTAAACACTGAAGCTTTCTTT. The rearrangement links TRBV13 to TRBJ1-1; tentative D call: TRBD1 (5 bases). The CDR3 runs to 14 residues. V lost 10 bases and J lost 2, with 17 bases in between. Germline assignment: CDR1 PRHDT and CDR2 FYEKMQ (reference sequence). Full variable domain (rest looked up from reference TRBV13 and TRBJ1-1): AAGVIQSPRHLIKEKRETATLKCYPIPRHDTVYWYQQGPGQDPQFLISFYEKMQSDKGSIPDRFSAQQFSDYHSELNMSSLELGDSALYFCATHRGNLNTEAFFGQGTRLTVV.